This T cell receptor beta chain was recorded in a study of cytomegalovirus exposure and HLA in healthy donors (TCRdb year 2017). General notes on the study: An earlier analysis of some 550 of the donors reported 276 Gb of sequence data and around 120 million unique TCR beta sequences from 150 million to 200 million T cells. Rather than using new phenotypic data, the later analysis identified candidate immune exposures from TCR beta sequences and from how often those sequences occurred across donors. The study aimed to test whether cataloging public T cell receptors could reveal signatures of past pathogen exposure. A later analysis re-analyzed previously published TCR beta repertoires from about 600 donors and added high-resolution HLA genotyping to study TCR occurrence patterns. HLA typing covered class I and class II loci at four-digit resolution. Because of strong linkage in the cohort, 5 or 6 DR-DQ haplotypes were treated as single units for association and clustering. Every repertoire in the discovery cohort had been generated on one and the same sequencing platform. The study used immunosequencing to profile the T cell repertoires of approximately 690 subjects and linked those repertoires to cytomegalovirus serostatus. A later genetic analysis took genome-wide SNP genotypes for about 65% of the roughly 670 donors and used that subset as a discovery cohort. The number of typed donors differed by locus: about 620-630 for A, B, C, DRB1 and DQB1; approximately 530 for DQA1; some 590 for DPA1; and roughly 450 for DPB1. An early release covering over 500 HLA-typed donors comprised 250 to 350 gigabases of sequencing data and 85 million to 100 million unique TCR sequences. To predict cytomegalovirus infection status, the study combined high-throughput TCR immunosequencing, statistical association of individual TCRs with disease status, and machine learning. Donor age, sex, ethnicity and CMV serostatus were compiled together with the repertoire data. To decide whether each TCR beta V gene segment behaved as functional or pseudogenic, an earlier analysis of approximately 600 of the donors relied on high-throughput TCR beta sequencing. A separate validation cohort of over a hundred different subjects was used in addition to the approximately 700-subject first cohort. Of the approximately 370 genotyped donors, 65% to 90% were placed in the genetic ancestry cluster associated with self-reported Caucasian donors. Among several hundred genotyped donors of the cohort, an average of approximately 220,000 unique TCR beta nucleotide sequences was sequenced per donor, of which 15% to 20% were non-productive.

In the germline V gene (reference sequence), CDR1 corresponds to SEHNR and CDR2 to FQNEAQ. The CDR3 measures 15 amino acids from cysteine to phenylalanine. The sequence is cut down to CDR3 DNA, 45 bases in frame from base 1. Between the V and J ends, shortened by 0 bases and 1 base respectively, the junction contains 6 bases. On this clone: Its cognate antigen has yet to be identified. It has no much larger one-base neighbor in the sample; base qualities were not kept.

Library preparation employed the immunoSEQ multiplex PCR assay. For the multiplex PCR, a mixture combining 60 forward primers for TCR Vbeta segments and 13 reverse primers for TCR Jbeta segments was used. Amplification of the CDR3 region of rearranged TCR beta genes was performed with a multiplex PCR assay on genomic DNA. The Illumina HiSeq System was used to sequence the amplified TCR beta libraries as 87-base-pair reads. The authors' analysis ran thus. A later analysis tallied roughly 80 million unique TCR beta chains across the 666 repertoires, and approximately 12 million of those chains were shared by two or more donors. Raw reads were error-corrected and collapsed into unique sequences by a nearest-neighbor algorithm in which closely related sequences were merged to remove PCR and sequencing errors. V, D and J gene segments were assigned by aligning CDR3 sequences to IMGT reference sequences. For a sequence to be retained, a match of at least six nucleotides to both a V gene segment and a J gene segment was required. Rearrangements were called productive when the CDR3 lacked stop codons and stayed in frame with V and J; all others were non-productive. Following IMGT convention, CDR3 was defined as the stretch from the second conserved V-encoded cysteine to the conserved J-encoded phenylalanine. The earlier analysis of about 590 of the donors excluded sequences that lacked an unambiguous match to a single V gene segment. In an earlier analysis of approximately 590 of the donors, a V segment was called functional when productive rearrangements were above 56.7%, and segregating when the standard deviation between donors exceeded 5%. To diagnose cytomegalovirus status from the catalog of TCR beta chain sequences, a statistical classification framework was built. A later analysis assigned V and J genes by comparing TCR nucleotide sequences with IMGT/GENE-DB human TR gene sequences. In a later analysis, CDR3 sequences and most-parsimonious VDJ recombination scenarios were assigned using the TCRdist pipeline. In a later analysis, each TCR beta chain was defined by its CDR3 amino acid sequence together with its V-gene family, and reads without a unique V-gene family were excluded. As a way to deal with suspected cross-contamination and a sequencing artifact, a later analysis dropped nearly 600 nucleotide sequences that were highly shared and had low generation probability. A later analysis calculated a clonal expansion index for each public chain from normalized within-repertoire ranks of inferred template counts. In a later analysis, generation probabilities were computed with a VDJ recombination model fitted to out-of-frame rearrangements, and the resulting probabilities were checked against IGoR. In a later analysis, TCR-TCR, TCR-HLA and TCR-CMV co-occurrence was scored with hypergeometric tests, and a repertoire-size bias correction was applied to TCR pairs. A later analysis estimated false discovery rates by permuting HLA or CMV assignments 20 times. In a later analysis, co-occurring TCRs were grouped using DBSCAN, and TCRdist sequence similarity was added for clustering within HLA-allele-positive subsets. Co-occurrence clustering excluded repertoires with fewer than 30,000 or more than 120,000 public chains, plus five with anomalous nucleotide sharing. Drawn from immuneACCESS, this table holds only the in-frame rearrangements with V and J called that TCRdb kept. Clones are partly lost; checked studies trace under half to an unresolved V gene and leave the rest unexplained. The DNA was the basis for D and trimming; V, J and clone size are from that table. The sample profile shows 150,000 to 200,000 clones; about three quarters of them were found once. The ten largest clonotypes hold roughly 0.82% of the sample.

In total, 630 or so healthy bone marrow donors made up the cohort. At the time of sampling, every cohort member was nominally healthy, though immune exposures that went unrecorded were likely present. The donor was CMV seronegative and belonged to the group of 352 seronegative cohort members. Every donor gave a peripheral blood sample, and the peripheral blood mononuclear cells from that sample were used for TCR beta sequencing. Genomic DNA was extracted from the blood cell samples with the Qiagen DNeasy Blood Extraction Kit. Overall results and qualifications from the work: When HLA alleles, especially DR and DQ, strongly co-occurred, attributing TCR associations to individual alleles was difficult. It was suggested by the authors that the approach could potentially be generalized to other disease states and immunological phenotypes. In a later analysis, HLA-associated TCR beta chains were found to be more clonally expanded and to have lower generation probabilities than equally common non-associated chains. At a false discovery rate of 0.05, a later analysis linked some 18,000 TCR beta sequences to specific HLA alleles. This cohort had only TCR beta chains sequenced, and the lack of alpha or paired-chain data limited which features could be detected. HLA typing was unavailable for some donors at each locus, so association tests used only the typed subset. According to a later analysis, parvovirus B19, influenza, CMV and Epstein-Barr virus appeared linked to several top co-occurrence clusters. In the study, around 150 TCR beta chains were listed as associated with cytomegalovirus. An association between a missense DCLRE1C variant and V-gene and J-gene trimming of TCR beta chains was found in a later genetic analysis and replicated in an independent cohort. Immune exposure information for the cohort was limited to CMV serostatus. Most CMV-associated TCR beta chains appeared to be HLA-restricted in a later analysis, and the HLA associations seemed to be driven largely by CMV exposure. A cluster of highly shared sequence variants was judged likely to represent a technical artifact of the sequencing pipeline. In both the original and validation cohorts, the classifier was reported to diagnose cytomegalovirus status with high specificity and sensitivity. Broadly in line with IMGT annotations, most TCR beta V segments showed up in productive rearrangements about 90% or about 30% of the time in an earlier analysis of several hundred of the donors. According to a later analysis, TCR association rates differed among HLA loci, with DRB1 alleles showing the most associated TCRs and HLA-C alleles showing the fewest. A later genetic analysis reported fewer N-insertions in productive TCRs among donors in an Asian-associated ancestry cluster than the 666-donor mean. In vitro tests confirmed that a few of the cytomegalovirus-associated TCR beta chains recognize cytomegalovirus antigens. Across donors, most TCR sequences were observed very rarely, whereas some public TCRs were present in many individuals. Linkage disequilibrium might explain the correlated functional status among segregating V segments, but an unknown experimental factor could not be ruled out. A further reported finding was that TCR beta sequences accurately predicted the HLA-A and HLA-B alleles for most subjects in the first cohort. Because counts were too low, about 18 rarely observed V segments, including chromosome 9 orphons, were excluded from the earlier analysis of about 500 of the donors. Presence/absence analyses assumed roughly uniform sequencing depth across donors, an assumption that may not hold. Some IMGT-functional V segments, including TRBV6-2 and TRBV6-3, could not be told apart with the 87-base-pair reads, so those segments were excluded.

The rearranged chain carries TRBV7-9 and TRBJ2-2; the D gene is possibly TRBD1, with 5 bases matching. The source of this sequence is a female donor in good health and CMV-seronegative. Sequenced sample: PBMCs. The DNA sequence is TGTGCCAGCAGCTTAGCAGGGGTGAACACCGGGGAGCTGTTTTTT. Its translation is CASSLAGVNTGELFF. The full variable domain, with segments outside the CDR3 supplied by the reference TRBV7-9 and TRBJ2-2 proteins, appears as DTGVSQNPRHKITKRGQNVTFRCDPISEHNRLYWYRQTLGQGPEFLTYFQNEAQLEKSRLLSDRFSAERPKGSFSTLEIQRTEQGDSAMYLCASSLAGVNTGELFFGEGSRLTVL.